Presented here are 20 T cell receptor beta chains from one specimen sequenced in a study of blood T cell repertoires in COVID-19. The repertoire was sequenced with immunoSEQ multiplex PCR; TCRdb's copy has only in-frame clones and lacks some. The profile shows roughly 78,000 clones, roughly nine tenths of them singletons. Material for sequencing was peripheral blood. The receptor set was obtained from a woman aged 60 to 75 with acute or convalescent COVID-19.

The chain couples TRBV5-1 to TRBJ2-3, with TRBD2 matching over 9 bases. The germline V gene encodes CDR1 SGHRS and CDR2 YFSETQ. The CDR3 is made up of 15 amino acids. V was pared by 5 bases and J by 2 bases, with 6 bases of the junction left unmatched. The CDR3: CASSTGLAHTDTQYF. The CDR3 coding sequence is TGCGCCAGCAGTACGGGACTAGCCCACACAGATACGCAGTATTTT.

The V and J genes are TRBV11-2 and TRBJ2-7; TRBD1 aligns across 7 bases. Germline loops: CDR1 SGHAT, CDR2 FQNNGV. This CDR3 region has 15 residues. V trimming: 0 bases; J trimming: 6 bases; junction bases outside the gene matches: 8. The CDR3 DNA follows: TGTGCCAGCAGCTTAGATGGCAGGGGGTCGGCCGAGCAGTACTTC. It specifies CASSLDGRGSAEQYF.

J is TRBJ1-3 and V is TRBV28; no reliable D call. CDR1 is MDHEN and CDR2 is SYDVKM in the germline V gene. Trimming removed 7 bases from V and 4 bases from J, with 8 bases in between. The CDR3 has 12 amino acids. The CDR3 region has the DNA TGTGCCAGCACCACACTAGGAAACACCATATATTTT. Its translation: CASTTLGNTIYF.

The V call is TRBV4-3, the J call TRBJ1-4; 8 bases are shared with TRBD1. The germline CDR1 and CDR2 sequences are LGHNA and YSLEER. With 5 bases clipped from V and 8 bases from J, the junction kept 16 bases outside the gene matches. This CDR3 region has 17 residues. CDR3: CASSVGQGRGFGEKLFF. The DNA for the CDR3 is TGCGCCAGCAGCGTCGGACAGGGAAGGGGGTTTGGGGAAAAACTGTTTTTT.

CDR3 protein: CASSLGTGAFF. The CDR3 DNA reads as TGTGCCAGCAGCCTCGGAACGGGGGCTTTCTTT. The rearrangement joins TRBV6-2 or TRBV6-3 to TRBJ1-1; no firm D call. The CDR3 totals 11 residues. V lost 6 bases, J lost 11 bases, and 13 bases lay in between. CDR1 is MNHEY, CDR2 SVGEGT, per germline.

The CDR3 loop is CASSLDSMNTEAFF. The CDR3 DNA reads TGCGCCAGCAGCTTGGACAGCATGAACACTGAAGCTTTCTTT. The chain employs TRBV5-1 and TRBJ1-1; D is unresolved. V was cut by 0 bases and J by 0 bases, with 6 bases left in between. CDR1 SGHRS and CDR2 YFSETQ come from the germline V gene. The CDR3 totals 14 residues.

This clone was counted a single time. The chain employs TRBV6-2 or TRBV6-3 and TRBJ1-4; TRBD1 matches at 11 bases. CDR3 length: 15 amino acids. The ends lost 5 bases at V and 7 bases at J; junction bases unmatched: 6. The germline gives CDR1 MNHEY, CDR2 SVGEGT. Here the CDR3 DNA reads TGTGCCAGCAGTCAAAGGACAGGGGGCAGTGAAAAACTGTTTTTT. As protein: CASSQRTGGSEKLFF.

The rearrangement joins TRBV9 to TRBJ1-2; tentatively, D is TRBD1 (5 bases). Germline CDR1 and CDR2: SGDLS and YYNGEE. V lost 4 bases, J lost 6 bases, and 16 bases lay in between. CDR3 length: 14 amino acids. The CDR3 sequence: CASSPDRGGDGYTF. CDR3 DNA: TGTGCCAGCAGCCCTGACCGGGGAGGGGATGGCTACACCTTC.

The chain links TRBV7-3 to TRBJ1-4; maybe TRBD1 (5 bases). Germline loops: CDR1 SGHTA, CDR2 FQGTGA. The CDR3 spans 13 residues. The V end was cut by 5 bases, the J end by 5 bases, with 9 bases between. The CDR3 loop is CASSRGGNEKLFF. In nucleotides, the CDR3 is TGTGCCAGCAGCCGCGGGGGGAATGAAAAACTGTTTTTT.

This chain uses TRBV7-2 with TRBJ1-4; 9 nucleotides agree with TRBD1. The CDR3 length is 15 residues. V lost 5 bases to trimming and J lost 4 bases; unmatched junction nucleotides: 5. The V gene's germline CDR1 is SGHTA and CDR2 FQGNSA. The CDR3 region has the DNA TGTGCCAGCAGCCCCAGGACAGGGGTTAATGAAAAACTGTTTTTT. This translates into CASSPRTGVNEKLFF. Based on the CDR3 plus reference TRBV7-2 and TRBJ1-4, the full variable domain is GAGVSQSPSNKVTEKGKDVELRCDPISGHTALYWYRQSLGQGLEFLIYFQGNSAPDKSGLPSDRFSAERTGGSVSTLTIQRTQQEDSAVYLCASSPRTGVNEKLFFGSGTQLSVL.

This clone was seen more than once but under ten times. This chain uses TRBV7-2 with TRBJ1-1, with a possible D match to TRBD1 (6 bases). This CDR3 comprises 13 residues. Germline values: CDR1 SGHTA, CDR2 FQGNSA. Trimming took 8 bases from V and 2 from J, leaving 12 bases between them. The CDR3 region has the DNA TGTGCCAGCGCGCCTGGGGGCAACACTGAAGCTTTCTTT. Protein sequence: CASAPGGNTEAFF.

The chain recombines TRBV12-3 or TRBV12-4 with TRBJ2-3; D remains unclear. Trimming stripped 1 base from V and 8 bases from J, with 4 bases between. This CDR3 spans 11 amino acids. This CDR3 is CASSLVVTQYF. Here the CDR3 DNA reads TGTGCCAGCAGTTTAGTCGTTACGCAGTATTTT.

The rearrangement joins TRBV5-1 to TRBJ1-3, with D unclear. Germline V gives CDR1 SGHRS, CDR2 YFSETQ. This CDR3 is 15 amino acids long. V dropped 0 bases and J dropped 1 base, with 8 bases sitting between them. The DNA for the CDR3 is TGCGCCAGCAGCTTGGTCGGGGATTCTGGAAACACCATATATTTT. Protein sequence: CASSLVGDSGNTIYF.

The rearrangement links TRBV29-1 to TRBJ2-1; possibly TRBD2 for D (6 bases). The CDR3 contains 12 residues. From germline, CDR1 is SQVTM and CDR2 ANQGSEA. V was pared by 5 bases and J by 7 bases, with 12 bases between. The CDR3 region has the DNA TGCAGCGTTCACCGGAGCGGGAATGAGCAGTTCTTC. Its translation is CSVHRSGNEQFF.

CDR3 in amino acids: CASSEALTSVKTQYF. DNA of the CDR3: TGTGCCAGCAGTGAAGCGCTAACTAGCGTGAAGACCCAGTACTTC. This rearrangement joins TRBV6-1 to TRBJ2-5; 7 nucleotides agree with TRBD2. Per the germline V gene, CDR1 is MNHNS and CDR2 is SASEGT. This CDR3 is 15 amino acids long. Losses at the gene ends were 0 bases for V and 6 bases for J; bases not matched to a gene: 7.

The V gene is TRBV3-1 (or the pseudogene TRBV3-2), the J gene TRBJ2-7; TRBD2 might be the D (6 bases). V lost 0 bases and J lost 2, with 11 bases in between. CDR3 length equals 15 residues. Per germline, CDR1 LGHDT and CDR2 YNNKEL (reference sequence). The CDR3 nucleotides are TGTGCCAGCAGCCAAGATCCGGCGGGACCCTACGAGCAGTACTTC. Protein sequence: CASSQDPAGPYEQYF.

This clone was counted only a few times. This chain links TRBV19 with TRBJ1-3; maybe TRBD1 (5 bases). The V gene lost 5 bases and the J gene lost 0 bases, with 11 bases spanning the gap. CDR3 length: 15 amino acids. Germline loops: CDR1 LNHDA, CDR2 SQIVND (reference sequence). CDR3 in amino acids: CASSETGASGNTIYF. The CDR3 DNA is TGTGCCAGTAGTGAAACAGGAGCCTCTGGAAACACCATATATTTT.

The genes are TRBV9 and TRBJ2-3, with a possible D match to TRBD2 (7 bases). Looked up from germline, CDR1 is SGDLS and CDR2 is YYNGEE. V lost 0 bases and J 2 bases, leaving 16 bases between the germline ends. This CDR3 contains 17 residues. The CDR3, as DNA: TGTGCCAGCAGCGTAGCTGCCAGCGGGACAAACACAGATACGCAGTATTTT. Translated, it gives CASSVAASGTNTDTQYF.

This clone has only one observation. CDR3 protein: CAWSVGAYNEQFF. The CDR3 DNA follows: TGTGCCTGGAGTGTCGGGGCCTACAATGAGCAGTTCTTC. The chain has TRBV30 and TRBJ2-1, with D possibly being TRBD2 (5 bases). This CDR3 contains 13 residues. Germline loops: CDR1 GTSNPN, CDR2 SVGIG (reference sequence). Trimming pared 0 bases from V and 2 bases from J, leaving 5 bases between.

The CDR3, as DNA: TGTGCCAGCCGGGACAGGGGGTTCATGAACACTGAAGCTTTCTTT. Translated: CASRDRGFMNTEAFF. The chain carries TRBV6-5 and TRBJ1-1, with 11 bases matching TRBD1. The CDR3 has 15 residues. The germline V gene has CDR1 MNHEY and CDR2 SVGAGI. The J segment lost 0 bases and the V segment lost 8 bases, leaving 5 bases of the junction unmatched.